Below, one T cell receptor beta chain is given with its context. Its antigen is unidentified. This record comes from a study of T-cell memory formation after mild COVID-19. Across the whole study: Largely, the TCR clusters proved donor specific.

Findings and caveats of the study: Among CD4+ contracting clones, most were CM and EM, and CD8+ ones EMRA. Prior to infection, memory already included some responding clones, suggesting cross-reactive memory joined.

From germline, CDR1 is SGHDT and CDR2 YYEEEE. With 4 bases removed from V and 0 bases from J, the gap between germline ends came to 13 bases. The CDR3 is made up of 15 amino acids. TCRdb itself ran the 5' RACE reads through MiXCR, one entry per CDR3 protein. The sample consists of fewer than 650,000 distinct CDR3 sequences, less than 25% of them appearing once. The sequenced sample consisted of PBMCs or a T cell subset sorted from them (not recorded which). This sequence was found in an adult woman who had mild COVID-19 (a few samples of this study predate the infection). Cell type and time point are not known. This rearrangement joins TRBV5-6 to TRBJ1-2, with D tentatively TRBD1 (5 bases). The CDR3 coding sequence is TGTGCCAGCAGCCCCGTGGGGGTAGCTAACTATGGCTACACCTTC. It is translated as CASSPVGVANYGYTF.